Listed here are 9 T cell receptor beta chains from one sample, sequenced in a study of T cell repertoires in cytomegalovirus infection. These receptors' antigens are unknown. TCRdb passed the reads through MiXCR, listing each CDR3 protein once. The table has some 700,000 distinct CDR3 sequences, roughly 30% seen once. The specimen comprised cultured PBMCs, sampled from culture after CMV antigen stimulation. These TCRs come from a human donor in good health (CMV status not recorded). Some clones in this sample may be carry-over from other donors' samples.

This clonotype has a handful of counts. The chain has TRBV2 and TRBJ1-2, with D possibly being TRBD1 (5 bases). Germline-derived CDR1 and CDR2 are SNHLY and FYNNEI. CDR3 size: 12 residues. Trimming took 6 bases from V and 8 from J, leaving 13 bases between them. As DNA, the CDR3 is TGTGCCAGCAGAATTGGGGGATACGGCTACACCTTC. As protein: CASRIGGYGYTF.

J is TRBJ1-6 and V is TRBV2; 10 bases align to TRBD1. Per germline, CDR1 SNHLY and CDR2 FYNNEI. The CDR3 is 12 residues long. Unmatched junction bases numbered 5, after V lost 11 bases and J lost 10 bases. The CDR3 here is CAGRDRGSPLHF. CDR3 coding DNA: TGTGCCGGACGGGACAGGGGATCACCCCTCCACTTT.

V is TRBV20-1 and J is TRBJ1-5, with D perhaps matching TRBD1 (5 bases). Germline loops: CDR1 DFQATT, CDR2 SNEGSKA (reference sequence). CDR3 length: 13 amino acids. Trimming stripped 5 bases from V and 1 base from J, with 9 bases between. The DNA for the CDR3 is TGCAGTGCTCACGGGGGGAGCAATCAGCCCCAGCATTTT. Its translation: CSAHGGSNQPQHF.

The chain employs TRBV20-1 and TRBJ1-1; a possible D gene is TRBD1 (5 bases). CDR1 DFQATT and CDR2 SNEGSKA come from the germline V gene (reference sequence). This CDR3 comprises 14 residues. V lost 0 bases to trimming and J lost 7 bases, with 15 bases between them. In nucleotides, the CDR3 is TGCAGTGCTAGAGATCTGTCTGGGGGTCTTGAAGCTTTCTTT. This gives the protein CSARDLSGGLEAFF.

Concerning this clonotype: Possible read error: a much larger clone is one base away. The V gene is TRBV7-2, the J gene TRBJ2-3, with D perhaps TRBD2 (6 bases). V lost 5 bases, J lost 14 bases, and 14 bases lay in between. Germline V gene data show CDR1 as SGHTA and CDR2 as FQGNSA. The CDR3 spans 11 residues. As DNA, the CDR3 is TGTGCCAGCAGCCCCCGCCGGGAGCCGTATTTT. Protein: CASSPRREPYF.

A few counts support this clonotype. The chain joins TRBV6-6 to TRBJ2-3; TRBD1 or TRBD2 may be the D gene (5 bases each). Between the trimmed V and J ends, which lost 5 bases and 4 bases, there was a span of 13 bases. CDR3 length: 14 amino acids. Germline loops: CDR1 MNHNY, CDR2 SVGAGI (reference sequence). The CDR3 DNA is TGTGCCAGCAGTGCCAATTGGGACGCAGATACGCAGTATTTT. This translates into CASSANWDADTQYF.

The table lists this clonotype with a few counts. The CDR3 nucleotides read TGTGCCAGCAGCTTAGATGGGCGCAGCGCTGAAGCTTTCTTT. This gives the protein CASSLDGRSAEAFF. V is TRBV7-2 and J is TRBJ1-1; D unclear. There are 14 residues in the CDR3. CDR1 SGHTA and CDR2 FQGNSA come from the germline V gene. Between the trimmed V and J ends, which lost 1 base and 6 bases, there was a span of 12 bases.

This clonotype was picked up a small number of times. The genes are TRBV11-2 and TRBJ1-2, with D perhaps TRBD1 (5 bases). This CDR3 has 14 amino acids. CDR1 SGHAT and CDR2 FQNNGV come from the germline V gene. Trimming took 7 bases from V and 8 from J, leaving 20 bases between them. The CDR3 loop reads CASTLGPGLPGYTF. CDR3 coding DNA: TGTGCCAGCACCCTCGGCCCAGGGCTCCCGGGCTACACCTTC.

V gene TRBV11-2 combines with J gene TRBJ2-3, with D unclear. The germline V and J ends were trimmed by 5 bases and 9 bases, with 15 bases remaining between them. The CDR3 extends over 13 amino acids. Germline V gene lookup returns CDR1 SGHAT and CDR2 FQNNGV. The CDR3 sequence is CASSPGLWLTQYF. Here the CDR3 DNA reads TGTGCCAGCAGCCCCGGTCTCTGGTTGACGCAGTATTTT.